Listed here are 31 T cell receptor beta chains from one sample, sequenced in a study of CD8+ T cells in alopecia areata. Combined cutaneous lymph node cells underwent sorting by CD4, CD8alpha, NKG2D, NKG2ACE and additional markers. After isolation, RNA underwent reverse transcription to generate cDNA as the sequencing template. Libraries were prepared by immunoSEQ multiplex PCR; TCRdb keeps only in-frame clonotypes and omits some of them. The table lists over 250,000 clones, with no singletons. The sample comprised CD4+ T cells sorted from a lymph node. The source is a C3H/HeJ mouse with alopecia areata. The MHC haplotype of the strain is H2-k.

This clone showed up just a few times. These gene names are mouse names. The read ends 4 residues early relative to the CDR3; the germline J gene fills the gap. This rearrangement joins TRBV13-1 to TRBJ2-3; possibly TRBD1 for D (6 bases). This CDR3 is 14 amino acids long. Trimming took 5 bases from V and 0 from J, leaving 10 bases between them. CDR1 and CDR2 (germline): NSHNY, SYGAGN. The CDR3 is CASRDRTSAETLYF. CDR3 DNA (partial): TGTGCCAGCAGGGACAGAACTAGTGCAGAA.

There are a few counts of this clone. The gene symbols are mouse symbols. The sequenced fragment ends 4 residues before the CDR3 boundary, so the rest is inferred from the germline J gene. Other nucleotide sequences in the sample specify the same CDR3. This sequence joins TRBV1 and TRBJ2-1; tentative D call: TRBD1 (5 bases). Germline V lookup: CDR1 NSQYPW, CDR2 LRSPGD (reference sequence). The CDR3 is 13 residues long. V lost 3 bases and J lost 3, with 6 bases in between. The DNA read from the CDR3 is TGCACCTGCAGTGCCCAGGGCTATGCT. Translation gives CTCSAQGYA. In full, the CDR3 reads CTCSAQGYAEQFF.

This clone was seen more than once but under ten times. The gene names here belong to mouse. The CDR3 is cut off 4 residues early in the read; its end comes from the germline J gene. Other nucleotide sequences from this sample produce the same CDR3. The chain couples TRBV5 to TRBJ2-5; 7 nucleotides line up with TRBD1. The V and J ends lost 2 bases and 0 bases, in that order; junction bases with no gene match: 2. This CDR3 spans 15 amino acids. CDR1 and CDR2 from the germline V gene are LGHNA and YNLKQL (reference sequence). This chain's CDR3 is CASSQQGVNQDTQYF. The CDR3 DNA, read in part, is TGTGCCAGCAGCCAACAGGGGGTCAACCAAGAC.

This clone was recorded at least ten times. All gene names here are mouse names. The read halts 4 residues ahead of the CDR3 end, with the missing end drawn from the germline J gene. The J gene is TRBJ2-3, the V gene TRBV13-3; unclear D gene. The CDR3 is made up of 14 amino acids. The V and J ends lost 0 bases and 2 bases respectively, with 7 bases between them. Germline loops: CDR1 NNHDY, CDR2 SYVADS. The sequenced part of the CDR3 DNA is TGTGCCAGCAGTGATGCAAGGGTTGCAGAA. It codes for CASSDARVAE. The full-length CDR3 reads as CASSDARVAETLYF.

This clone was seen a handful of times. Gene names and germline refer to mouse. The read ends 4 residues before the CDR3 terminus; that terminus is restored from the germline J gene. V usage is TRBV31 and J usage is TRBJ2-2, with D tentatively TRBD1 (5 bases). V gave up 4 bases and J gave up 1 base, with 7 bases separating them. CDR1 is GKSSPN and CDR2 is SITVG in the germline V gene. The CDR3 contains 13 residues. The DNA read from the CDR3 is TGTGCCTGGACGGACAAAAACACCGGG. Translating gives CAWTDKNTG. The CDR3 reads in full as CAWTDKNTGQLYF.

With respect to this clone: The gene names given are mouse names. The read ends 3 residues before the CDR3 terminus; that terminus is restored from the germline J gene. This sequence joins TRBV1 and TRBJ1-6, with 9 bases that match TRBD1. TRBJ1-6 is identified as an open reading frame with a role that is uncertain. V lost 3 bases, J lost 5 bases, and 5 bases stayed unmatched. The CDR3 length is 16 residues. Germline CDR1 and CDR2: NSQYPW and LRSPGD (reference sequence). The DNA read from the CDR3 is TGCACCTGCAGTGCGGACAGGGGAGCGAATAATTCGCCC. Translated, it gives CTCSADRGANNSP. The full CDR3 protein is CTCSADRGANNSPLYF.

This clone was picked up a small number of times. All gene names here are mouse names. Read data end 4 residues before the CDR3 end; the end is taken from the germline J gene. The chain has TRBV19 and TRBJ2-2; 8 nucleotides align to TRBD1. The CDR3 covers 16 residues. V lost 0 bases, J lost 1 base, and 2 bases stayed unmatched. Germline lookup yields CDR1 FNHDT and CDR2 SITEND (reference sequence). The CDR3 sequence is CASSIVRGLNTGQLYF. The part of the CDR3 DNA that was read is TGTGCCAGCAGTATAGTCAGGGGGCTAAACACCGGG.

In its sample, this clone was seen a few times. Possible read error: a much larger clone is one base away. The gene names here belong to mouse. With the read ending 4 residues before the CDR3 end, the germline J gene is used to fill in that end. Other DNA sequences in the sample encode the same CDR3. The chain couples TRBV19 to TRBJ2-3; 8 positions match TRBD2. The CDR3 is made up of 15 amino acids. CDR1 is FNHDT and CDR2 is SITEND in the germline V gene (reference sequence). J gave up 0 bases and V 5 bases, and 5 bases lay outside the gene matches. CDR3 region: CASRRLGTSAETLYF. CDR3 DNA, as far as it was read: TGTGCCAGCAGACGACTGGGGACTAGTGCAGAA.

This clone occurred many times. Gene and germline names: mouse. Read data end 3 residues before the CDR3 end; the end is taken from the germline J gene. V and J are TRBV13-1 and TRBJ1-6; D is possibly TRBD1 (6 bases). TRBJ1-6 is filed as an ORF, its function uncertain. Trimming stripped 3 bases from V and 4 bases from J, with 11 bases between. Germline CDR1 NSHNY, CDR2 SYGAGN. There are 15 residues in the CDR3. Incomplete CDR3 DNA: TGTGCCAGCAGTGCCTCGGGACAATATAATTCGCCC. Protein product: CASSASGQYNSP. The whole CDR3 protein reads CASSASGQYNSPLYF.

This clone has more than one count but fewer than ten. Mouse gene names apply. The DNA ends 4 residues before the CDR3 does, and the rest of the CDR3 is filled in from the germline J gene. V gene TRBV4 combines with J gene TRBJ2-7; 10 bases are a match to TRBD1. The CDR3 has 14 amino acids. The ends lost 4 bases at V and 2 bases at J; junction bases unmatched: 2. Looked up from germline, CDR1 is LGHDT and CDR2 is YNNKQL (reference sequence). CDR3 residues: CASSLTGGAYEQYF. The sequenced CDR3 bases are TGTGCCAGCAGCTTGACAGGGGGCGCCTAT.

In this sample, this clone turned up a few times. Germline and genes here are mouse. The DNA read from the CDR3 is TGCACCTGCAGTGCAGATCGGGGGGTTAACCAAGAC. Protein product: CTCSADRGVNQD. The complete CDR3 reads CTCSADRGVNQDTQYF. This chain joins TRBV1 and TRBJ2-5; weak D call: TRBD2 (6 bases). The read gets to within 4 residues of the CDR3 end, and the germline J gene fills in the rest. CDR1 NSQYPW and CDR2 LRSPGD come from the germline V gene (reference sequence). The CDR3 consists of 16 residues. V dropped 0 bases and J dropped 0 bases, with 10 bases sitting between them.

This clone was seen a handful of times. The genes and germline here are from mouse. The CDR3 extends 4 residues past the end of the read, so its final part is completed from the germline J gene. The sample has other DNA sequences that encode this CDR3 too. This chain connects TRBV1 to TRBJ2-5, with D unresolved. Trimming removed 0 bases at V and 3 bases at J, with 7 bases between. CDR3 length: 14 amino acids. From germline, CDR1 is NSQYPW and CDR2 LRSPGD (reference sequence). CDR3 DNA (partial): TGCACCTGCAGTGCAGATCTGGTACAAGAC. It encodes CTCSADLVQD. The full CDR3 protein is CTCSADLVQDTQYF.

Remarks on this clone: Genes here carry mouse names. The read terminates 4 residues before the CDR3 end, so the remaining end is supplied by the germline J gene. The chain employs TRBV13-3 and TRBJ2-2, with a weak D call TRBD1 (5 bases). V lost 3 bases and J 3 bases, leaving 12 bases between the germline ends. The CDR3 consists of 15 residues. CDR1 and CDR2 (germline): NNHDY, SYVADS. The CDR3 reads CASSVGREDTGQLYF. The sequenced CDR3 bases are TGTGCCAGCAGTGTAGGCAGGGAAGACACCGGG.

This clone was detected a few times. Gene names and germline refer to mouse. The sequenced fragment ends 4 residues before the CDR3 boundary, so the rest is inferred from the germline J gene. This chain uses TRBV13-1 with TRBJ2-5; 9 nucleotides agree with TRBD1. CDR1 NSHNY and CDR2 SYGAGN come from the germline V gene. This CDR3 spans 15 amino acids. The CDR3 region is CASSTGGSGGDTQYF. The part of the CDR3 DNA that was read is TGTGCCAGCAGTACAGGGGGCAGCGGAGGAGAC.

This clone was observed at least ten times. Genes and germline are mouse. The read finishes 4 residues shy of the CDR3 end, and the germline J gene is used to complete it. This chain joins TRBV1 and TRBJ1-2; maybe TRBD1 (5 bases). There are 14 residues in the CDR3. Trimming took off 4 bases at V and 0 bases at J, with 9 bases between the two ends. The germline V gene has CDR1 NSQYPW and CDR2 LRSPGD (reference sequence). Here the CDR3 reads CTCSDRSANSDYTF. CDR3 DNA, as far as it was read: TGCACCTGCAGTGACAGGTCTGCAAACTCC.

Comment on this clone: Gene names are the mouse ones. Partial CDR3 DNA: TGTGCCAGCAGTGTCCGGCCAGGGGAGCAAGAC. Translating it yields CASSVRPGEQD. From start to end, the CDR3 is CASSVRPGEQDTQYF. The V call is TRBV13-1, the J call TRBJ2-5; the D gene is possibly TRBD1 (6 bases). From the germline J gene comes the end of the CDR3, since the read stops 4 residues before it. This CDR3 has 15 amino acids. Germline CDR1 is NSHNY and CDR2 is SYGAGN. V was clipped by 3 bases and J by 3 bases, with 14 bases between them.

As regards this clone: Mouse germline and gene names are used. The CDR3: CASSDMGGTSAETLYF. Partial CDR3 DNA: TGTGCCAGCAGTGATATGGGGGGGACTAGTGCAGAA. This rearrangement joins TRBV13-3 to TRBJ2-3; 8 nucleotides line up with TRBD2. The read halts 4 residues ahead of the CDR3 end, with the missing end drawn from the germline J gene. V was clipped by 1 base and J by 0 bases; unmatched bases: 4. This CDR3 spans 16 amino acids. The V gene's germline CDR1 is NNHDY and CDR2 SYVADS.

With regard to this clone: Each gene name is a mouse one. The sequence runs out 4 residues before the end of the CDR3; the remainder is reconstructed from the germline J gene. In the same sample, other DNA sequences code for this CDR3. The rearrangement uses TRBV13-2 and TRBJ2-2, with TRBD2 identical over 11 bases. V lost 3 bases to trimming and J lost 1 base; unmatched junction nucleotides: 2. This CDR3 spans 16 amino acids. The germline gives CDR1 NNHNN, CDR2 SYGAGS (reference sequence). CDR3 DNA (partial): TGTGCCAGCGGTGTAGGGACTGGGGGAAACACCGGG. This codes for CASGVGTGGNTG. The whole CDR3 sequence is CASGVGTGGNTGQLYF.

Regarding this clone: Gene names are mouse gene names. Incomplete CDR3 DNA: TGTGCCAGCGGTGACCGACAGGGGAAGAACTCC. Translating it yields CASGDRQGKNS. The whole CDR3 is CASGDRQGKNSDYTF. The chain has TRBV13-2 and TRBJ1-2; 8 bases are shared with TRBD1. The CDR3 end is not reached by the read, which stops 4 residues before it; the germline J gene fills it in. Per the germline V gene, CDR1 is NNHNN and CDR2 is SYGAGS (reference sequence). V lost 2 bases, J lost 2 bases, and 5 bases stayed unmatched. The CDR3 consists of 15 residues.

Notes on this clone: The genes and germline here are from mouse. Read data end 4 residues before the CDR3 end; the end is taken from the germline J gene. The chain couples TRBV13-2 to TRBJ2-2, with 11 bases aligning to TRBD2. Germline values: CDR1 NNHNN, CDR2 SYGAGS (reference sequence). V lost 0 bases, J lost 3 bases, and 4 bases stayed unmatched. The CDR3 extends over 17 amino acids. CDR3 residues: CASGDDWGGAYTGQLYF. CDR3 DNA, as far as it was read: TGTGCCAGCGGTGATGACTGGGGGGGCGCGTACACCGGG.

Of note for this clone: These gene names are mouse names. Coverage ceases 4 residues before the CDR3 finishes, and the germline J gene fills in the end. The chain has TRBV1 and TRBJ2-3; 12 bases are shared with TRBD1. The CDR3 runs to 17 residues. Germline CDR1 reads NSQYPW; CDR2 reads LRSPGD (reference sequence). V shed 4 bases and J 3 bases; nucleotides not matched to a gene: 8. The CDR3 spells CTCSDRDRGRRAETLYF. The CDR3 DNA, read in part, is TGCACCTGCAGTGACCGGGACAGGGGGCGAAGAGCAGAA.

This clone was recorded at least ten times. These gene names are mouse names. From the germline J gene comes the end of the CDR3, since the read stops 4 residues before it. The chain joins TRBV1 to TRBJ2-7; 13 bases line up with TRBD2. The germline gives CDR1 NSQYPW, CDR2 LRSPGD (reference sequence). Trimming at V came to 5 bases and at J to 0 bases, leaving 4 bases not matched to a gene. CDR3 length: 16 residues. The covered CDR3 bases are TGCACCTGCAGTCCCCGGACTGGGGGGGCCTCCTAT. Translating it yields CTCSPRTGGASY. The complete CDR3 sequence is CTCSPRTGGASYEQYF.

A remark on this clone: The gene names given are mouse names. The CDR3 extends 3 residues past the end of the read, so its final part is completed from the germline J gene. The chain links TRBV13-3 to TRBJ1-6; D may be TRBD1 (6 bases). TRBJ1-6 counts as an open reading frame of uncertain function. The ends were cut back, 4 bases at V and 7 bases at J, with 12 bases in the middle. The CDR3 has 14 residues. Per the germline V gene, CDR1 is NNHDY and CDR2 is SYVADS. The sequenced part of the CDR3 DNA is TGTGCCAGCAGTAGCAGGGGTGGGAATTCGCCC. Translating it yields CASSSRGGNSP. The full-length CDR3 reads as CASSSRGGNSPLYF.

A note on this clone: The listed genes are named as in mouse. The read ends 4 residues before the CDR3 terminus; that terminus is restored from the germline J gene. The gene calls are TRBV4 and TRBJ2-7, with TRBD2 as a possible D gene (6 bases). Deletions cut 4 bases from V and 2 bases from J, with 9 bases between. The CDR3 runs to 13 residues. Germline V gene sequence: CDR1 LGHDT, CDR2 YNNKQL (reference sequence). The part of the CDR3 DNA that was read is TGTGCCAGCAGCTTACTGGGAACCTAT. Protein product: CASSLLGTY. In full, the CDR3 is CASSLLGTYEQYF.

Worth noting for this clone: Gene names follow the mouse nomenclature. The CDR3 extends 4 residues past the end of the read, so its final part is completed from the germline J gene. The rearrangement links TRBV19 to TRBJ2-7; TRBD2 matches at 10 bases. V lost 5 bases to trimming and J lost 1 base; unmatched junction nucleotides: 3. The germline CDR1 and CDR2 sequences are FNHDT and SITEND (reference sequence). This CDR3 is built from 14 residues. The CDR3 DNA, read in part, is TGTGCCAGCAGACAGACTGGGGGGTCCTAT. Residues: CASRQTGGSY. The whole CDR3 protein reads CASRQTGGSYEQYF.

A note on this clone: The gene symbols are mouse symbols. The missing CDR3 end, 4 residues past where the read stops, is filled in from the germline J gene. V usage is TRBV13-2 and J usage is TRBJ2-7, with TRBD1 identical over 7 bases. V dropped 0 bases and J dropped 0; count of bases not matched to a gene: 3. The CDR3 consists of 15 residues. Germline V gene data show CDR1 as NNHNN and CDR2 as SYGAGS (reference sequence). CDR3 residues: CASGDAWDSSYEQYF. The CDR3 bases that were read are TGTGCCAGCGGTGATGCATGGGACAGCTCCTAT.

This clone was seen ten or more times. Mouse gene names apply. From the germline J gene comes the end of the CDR3, since the read stops 4 residues before it. This specimen includes other DNA sequences encoding the same CDR3. The chain is built from TRBV14 and TRBJ2-5, with TRBD1 matching 7 bases. This CDR3 comprises 13 residues. The V gene's germline CDR1 is SGHDT and CDR2 FRDEAV. CDR3 region: CASSPGTEDTQYF. CDR3 DNA, as far as it was read: TGTGCCAGCAGCCCCGGGACAGAAGAC.

This clone was recorded at least ten times. Gene names follow the mouse nomenclature. The read stops 3 residues short of the end of the CDR3; the missing end is completed from the germline J gene. V is TRBV13-3 and J is TRBJ1-6; D gene uncertain. TRBJ1-6 is an open reading frame, and its role is uncertain. The CDR3 contains 12 residues. The germline V and J ends were trimmed by 7 bases and 5 bases, with 7 bases remaining between them. CDR1 and CDR2 (germline): NNHDY, SYVADS. The DNA read from the CDR3 is TGTGCCAGCGTCACAGATAATTCGCCC. Its protein product is CASVTDNSP. The whole CDR3 region reads CASVTDNSPLYF.

This clone has more than one count but fewer than ten. Genes and germline come from the mouse. The missing CDR3 end, 4 residues past where the read stops, is filled in from the germline J gene. This same CDR3 is encoded by further DNA sequences in the sample. This chain connects TRBV19 to TRBJ2-7; the match to TRBD1 covers 7 bases. Trimming at V came to 2 bases and at J to 0 bases, leaving 2 bases not matched to a gene. This CDR3 is 14 amino acids long. CDR1 and CDR2 from the germline V gene are FNHDT and SITEND (reference sequence). Partial CDR3 DNA: TGTGCCAGCAGTATCAGGGACAGCTCCTAT. It translates to CASSIRDSSY. The complete CDR3 reads CASSIRDSSYEQYF.

Concerning this clone itself: Gene labels here are mouse ones. Sequencing ends 4 residues short of the CDR3 end; the germline J gene provides the rest. The rearrangement joins TRBV2 to TRBJ2-5, with D perhaps TRBD2 (7 bases). Deletions cut 2 bases from V and 2 bases from J, with 8 bases between. Looked up from germline, CDR1 is LGHNA and CDR2 is YSYQKL. The CDR3 runs to 14 residues. CDR3 sequence: CASSQWGAQDTQYF. CDR3 DNA (partial): TGTGCCAGCAGCCAATGGGGGGCCCAAGAC.

This clone was seen more than once but under ten times. Mouse gene names apply. The read ends 4 residues early relative to the CDR3; the germline J gene fills the gap. This CDR3 is also generated by other DNA sequences in the sample. The chain uses TRBV13-3 and TRBJ1-2, with TRBD1 identical over 9 bases. Germline CDR1 and CDR2: NNHDY and SYVADS. The CDR3 totals 13 residues. Partial CDR3 DNA: TGTGCCAGCAGTCTGACAGGGGGTTCC. Residues: CASSLTGGS. The entire CDR3 sequence reads CASSLTGGSDYTF.